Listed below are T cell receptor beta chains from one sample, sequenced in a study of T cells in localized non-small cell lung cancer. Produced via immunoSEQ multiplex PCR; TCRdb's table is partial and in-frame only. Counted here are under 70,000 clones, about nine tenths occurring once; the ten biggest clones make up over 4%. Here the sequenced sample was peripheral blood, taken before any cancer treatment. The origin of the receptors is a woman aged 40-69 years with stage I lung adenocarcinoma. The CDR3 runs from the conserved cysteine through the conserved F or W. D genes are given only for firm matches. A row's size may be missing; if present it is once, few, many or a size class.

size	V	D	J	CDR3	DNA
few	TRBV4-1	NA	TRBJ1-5	CASSQEEDQPQHF	TGCGCCAGCAGCCAGGAGGAGGATCAGCCCCAGCATTTT
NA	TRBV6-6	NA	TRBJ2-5	CASRTRLTGETQYF	TGTGCCAGCAGGACGAGGTTGACCGGAGAGACCCAGTACTTC
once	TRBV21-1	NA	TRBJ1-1	CASSKAGTGPRDGEAEAFF	TGTGCCAGCAGCAAAGCAGGGACAGGGCCCAGGGATGGAGAGGCTGAAGCTTTCTTT
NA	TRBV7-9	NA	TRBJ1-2	CASSLVSRYGYTF	TGTGCCAGCAGCTTAGTCAGCCGCTATGGCTACACCTTC
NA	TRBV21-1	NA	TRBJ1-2	CASSKYRWTFGDYGYTF	TGTGCCAGCAGCAAATACCGCTGGACCTTCGGAGATTATGGCTACACCTTC
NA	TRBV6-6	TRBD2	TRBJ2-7	CASSTGAGDYEQYF	TGTGCCAGCAGTACCGGAGCGGGAGATTACGAGCAGTACTTC
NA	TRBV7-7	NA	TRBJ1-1	CASSSSLLLNTEAFF	TGTGCTAGCAGCTCCTCTCTTCTCTTGAACACTGAAGCTTTCTTT
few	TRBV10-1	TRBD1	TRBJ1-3	CASSGDSSGNTIYF	TGCGCCAGCAGTGGGGACAGCTCTGGAAACACCATATATTTT
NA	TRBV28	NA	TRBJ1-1	CASSFGGKGQAFF	TGTGCCAGCAGTTTTGGGGGTAAGGGACAAGCTTTCTTT
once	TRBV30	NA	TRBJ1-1	CAWSVWGTPNTEAFF	TGTGCCTGGAGTGTGTGGGGGACTCCGAACACTGAAGCTTTCTTT
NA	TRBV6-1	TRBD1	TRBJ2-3	CASSGRGTGADTQYF	TGTGCCAGCAGTGGGAGGGGGACAGGGGCAGATACGCAGTATTTT
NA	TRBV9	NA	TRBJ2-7	CASNTGSEMGEQHF	TGTGCCAGCAACACAGGCTCGGAAATGGGAGAGCAGCACTTC
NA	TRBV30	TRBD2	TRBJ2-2	CAWSGLAGGQGTGELFF	TGTGCCTGGAGTGGACTAGCGGGGGGCCAGGGCACCGGGGAGCTGTTTTTT
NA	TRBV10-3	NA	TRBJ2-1	CAISAGTEDNEQFF	TGTGCCATCAGTGCCGGGACCGAGGACAATGAGCAGTTCTTC
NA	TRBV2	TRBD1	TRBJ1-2	CASSRQGSNYGYTF	TGTGCCAGCAGCAGACAGGGAAGTAACTATGGCTACACCTTC
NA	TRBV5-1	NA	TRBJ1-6	CASSEWSQFNSPLHF	TGCGCCAGCAGCGAATGGTCACAGTTTAATTCACCCCTCCACTTT
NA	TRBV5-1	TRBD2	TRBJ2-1	CASSLLSSGGPNEQFF	TGCGCCAGCAGCTTGTTGTCCAGCGGGGGACCCAATGAGCAGTTCTTC
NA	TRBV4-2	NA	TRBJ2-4	CASSHSEAHPGNIQYF	TGTGCCAGCAGCCACTCCGAGGCACACCCTGGAAACATTCAGTACTTC
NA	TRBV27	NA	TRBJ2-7	CASRTSGSKEYF	TGTGCCAGCAGAACGAGCGGTTCAAAGGAGTACTTC
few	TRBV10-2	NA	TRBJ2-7	CASLSRQGYEQYF	TGCGCCAGCCTGAGCAGGCAGGGCTACGAGCAGTACTTC
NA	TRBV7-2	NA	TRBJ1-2	CASSLDKVNYGYTF	TGTGCCAGCAGCTTAGACAAGGTGAACTATGGCTACACCTTC
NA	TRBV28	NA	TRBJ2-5	CASSLIKPVETQYF	TGTGCCAGCAGTTTAATCAAGCCGGTGGAGACCCAGTACTTC
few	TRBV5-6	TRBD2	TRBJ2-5	CASSLSGGKTQYF	TGTGCCAGCAGCCTGAGCGGGGGTAAGACCCAGTACTTC
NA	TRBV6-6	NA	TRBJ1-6	CASSYGSLGSPLHF	TGTGCCAGCAGTTACGGGAGCTTAGGCTCACCCCTCCACTTT
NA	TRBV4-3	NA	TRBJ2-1	CASSQRTSDPPPNEQFF	TGCGCCAGCAGCCAGAGAACTAGTGATCCCCCCCCCAATGAGCAGTTCTTC
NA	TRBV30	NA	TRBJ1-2	CAWSVRGGYYGYTF	TGTGCCTGGAGTGTACGAGGGGGGTACTATGGCTACACCTTC
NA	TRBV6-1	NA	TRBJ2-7	CASSRGGGGEQYF	TGTGCCAGCAGTAGAGGGGGGGGTGGCGAGCAGTACTTC
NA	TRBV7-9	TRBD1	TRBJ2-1	CASSGDTGGHDNEQFF	TGTGCCAGCAGCGGCGATACAGGGGGCCACGACAATGAGCAGTTCTTC
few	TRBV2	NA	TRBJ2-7	CASRDLTTSYEQYF	TGTGCCAGCAGGGACCTAACGACCTCCTACGAGCAGTACTTC
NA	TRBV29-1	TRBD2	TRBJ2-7	CSVALAGGYEQYF	TGCAGCGTTGCACTAGCGGGGGGCTACGAGCAGTACTTC
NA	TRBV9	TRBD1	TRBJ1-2	CASSEDNRGYGYTF	TGTGCCAGCAGCGAGGACAACAGGGGTTATGGCTACACCTTC
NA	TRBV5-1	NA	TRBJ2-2	CASSLVTGAGELFF	TGCGCCAGCAGCTTGGTAACGGGCGCCGGGGAGCTGTTTTTT
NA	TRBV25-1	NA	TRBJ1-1	CASSSRREGGTEAFF	TGTGCCAGCAGTTCAAGGAGGGAGGGGGGGACTGAAGCTTTCTTT
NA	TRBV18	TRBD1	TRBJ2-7	CASSQGAQTYEQYF	TGTGCCAGCTCACAGGGGGCCCAGACCTACGAGCAGTACTTC
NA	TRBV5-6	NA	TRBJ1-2	CASSSTHSRTNYGYTF	TGTGCCAGCAGCTCGACCCACAGCAGAACTAACTATGGCTACACCTTC
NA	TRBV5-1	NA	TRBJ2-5	CASSLTASQETQYF	TGCGCCAGCAGCTTAACAGCATCTCAAGAGACCCAGTACTTC
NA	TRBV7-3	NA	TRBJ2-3	CASSPQGSSTDTQYF	TGTGCCAGCAGCCCCCAAGGGTCTAGCACAGATACGCAGTATTTT
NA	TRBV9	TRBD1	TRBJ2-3	CASSVEQGTVTDTQYF	TGTGCCAGCAGCGTAGAACAGGGGACGGTCACAGATACGCAGTATTTT
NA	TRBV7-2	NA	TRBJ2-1	CASSRGTPREYNEQFF	TGTGCCAGCAGCAGAGGGACACCAAGAGAATACAATGAGCAGTTCTTC
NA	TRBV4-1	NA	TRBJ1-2	CASSQAPGENYGYTF	TGCGCCAGCAGCCAAGCCCCAGGGGAAAACTATGGCTACACCTTC
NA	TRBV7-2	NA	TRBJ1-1	CASSPTANTEAFF	TGTGCCAGCAGTCCTACAGCAAACACTGAAGCTTTCTTT
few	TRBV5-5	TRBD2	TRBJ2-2	CASSLGGGPTGELFF	TGTGCCAGCAGCTTAGGCGGGGGACCGACCGGGGAGCTGTTTTTT
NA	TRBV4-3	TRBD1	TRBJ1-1	CASSQPDRGEAFF	TGCGCCAGCAGCCAACCTGACAGGGGGGAAGCTTTCTTT
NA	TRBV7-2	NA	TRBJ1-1	CASSAGRQTEAFF	TGTGCCAGCAGCGCAGGCCGACAGACTGAAGCTTTCTTT
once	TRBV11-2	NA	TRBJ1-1	CASSGMGRRNTEAFF	TGTGCCAGCAGCGGGATGGGGCGCAGGAACACTGAAGCTTTCTTT